Below are 16 T cell receptor beta chains sequenced from a single sample in a study of spatial heterogeneity in lung cancer. Time point indicated: sample taken at primary tumor resection. No cell sorting; template was whole RNA from tumor, lung tissue or PBMC. TCRdb fed the 5' RACE reads into MiXCR, producing one record per CDR3 protein. The table shows around 24,000 distinct CDR3 sequences, with approximately 7% occurring only once. The sequencing here drew on PBMCs, taken at surgery. These receptors all stem from a male donor with early-stage non-small cell lung cancer.

This clonotype was picked up many times. V is TRBV4-1 and J is TRBJ1-2; D is perhaps TRBD1 (6 bases). Per germline, CDR1 MGHRA and CDR2 YSYEKL. The CDR3 is 14 amino acids. V dropped 1 base and J dropped 7 bases, with 13 bases sitting between them. The CDR3 coding sequence is TGCGCCAGCAGCCAAGGTCAGGGGAGAGGTGGCTACACCTTC. Translation gives CASSQGQGRGGYTF.

The rearrangement uses TRBV11-2 and TRBJ2-1, with D tentatively TRBD1 or TRBD2 (5 bases each). The CDR3 is made up of 13 amino acids. V lost 0 bases and J 12 bases, leaving 12 bases between the germline ends. Germline V gene lookup returns CDR1 SGHAT and CDR2 FQNNGV. CDR3 DNA sequence: TGTGCCAGCAGCTTAGATCCGAGGGGCGGGCAGTTCTTC. Protein product: CASSLDPRGGQFF.

This clonotype was recorded at least ten times. The CDR3 here is CASSLSRRSYNEQFF. In nucleotides, the CDR3 is TGTGCCAGCAGTTTATCCAGACGCTCCTACAATGAGCAGTTCTTC. The rearrangement links TRBV12-3 or TRBV12-4 to TRBJ2-1; D remains unclear. The CDR3 covers 15 residues. The V end was cut by 2 bases, the J end by 0 bases, with 8 bases between.

This clonotype was detected many times. The rearrangement links TRBV28 to TRBJ1-4; possible D gene TRBD1, 6 bases. With 6 bases removed from V and 6 bases from J, the gap between germline ends came to 11 bases. This CDR3 contains 13 residues. CDR1 is MDHEN, CDR2 SYDVKM, per germline. The CDR3 sequence: CASRQGVYEKLFF. The CDR3 DNA reads TGTGCCAGCAGACAGGGCGTATATGAAAAACTGTTTTTT.

This clonotype was seen ten or more times. The chain carries TRBV4-1 and TRBJ2-1; D gene unclear. Germline CDR1 MGHRA, CDR2 YSYEKL. V shed 4 bases and J shed 5 bases, with 9 bases lying between them. The length of the CDR3 is 13 residues. As DNA, the CDR3 is TGCGCCAGCAGCCGCTTCCTAGACAATGAGCAGTTCTTC. It codes for CASSRFLDNEQFF.

This chain uses TRBV7-2 with TRBJ2-7; no clear D. Germline V gene data show CDR1 as SGHTA and CDR2 as FQGNSA. V gave up 1 base and J gave up 2 bases, with 12 bases separating them. The CDR3 has 15 residues. The CDR3: CASSLGGSRAYEQYF. In nucleotides, the CDR3 is TGTGCCAGCAGCTTAGGCGGCTCCCGGGCCTACGAGCAGTACTTC.

This clonotype has at least ten counts. This rearrangement joins TRBV5-1 to TRBJ2-3; perhaps TRBD2 as D (6 bases). The V end lost 5 bases, the J end lost 2 bases, and 15 bases lay between the germline ends. CDR3 length: 15 residues. Germline loops: CDR1 SGHRS, CDR2 YFSETQ. The chain's CDR3 is CASSSGLVPTDTQYF. The CDR3, as DNA: TGCGCCAGCAGTTCGGGACTGGTCCCCACAGATACGCAGTATTTT.

There are a few counts of this clonotype. The genes are TRBV7-9 and TRBJ1-2; 8 positions agree with TRBD1. The V and J ends lost 5 bases and 8 bases, in that order; junction bases with no gene match: 7. This CDR3 contains 13 residues. The germline CDR1 and CDR2 sequences are SEHNR and FQNEAQ (reference sequence). CDR3 DNA: TGTGCCAGCAGCCCCGACAGGGGAATCGGCTACACCTTC. Its translation: CASSPDRGIGYTF.

The chain joins TRBV27 to TRBJ1-2; the D gene is possibly TRBD1 (5 bases). The CDR3 sequence is 15 residues long. Per germline, CDR1 MNHEY and CDR2 SMNVEV (reference sequence). Trimming removed 3 bases at V and 0 bases at J, with 11 bases between. The CDR3 coding sequence is TGTGCCAGCAGTTTTAACAGGTTGTCTAACTATGGCTACACCTTC. It translates to CASSFNRLSNYGYTF.

This clonotype has just a few counts. V usage is TRBV2 and J usage is TRBJ1-1; 9 positions match TRBD1. This CDR3 comprises 14 residues. Germline V gives CDR1 SNHLY, CDR2 FYNNEI. Unmatched junction bases numbered 5, after V lost 9 bases and J lost 0 bases. CDR3 loop: CASATGGVNTEAFF. The DNA for the CDR3 is TGTGCCAGTGCAACAGGGGGCGTGAACACTGAAGCTTTCTTT.

In its sample, this clonotype was seen a few times. The rearrangement links TRBV12-3 or TRBV12-4 to TRBJ2-1; TRBD1 might be the D (6 bases). The CDR3 runs 14 residues. Trimming left V 9 bases short and J 4 bases short, with 16 bases between. CDR3 nucleotide sequence: TGTGCCAGTGCACCGGGACACGGGTACAATGAGCAGTTCTTC. This sequence encodes CASAPGHGYNEQFF.

This clonotype came up many times. The V call is TRBV4-1, the J call TRBJ2-5; TRBD2 matches at 9 bases. CDR3 size: 15 residues. V shed 4 bases, J shed 2 bases, and the junction held 5 bases outside the gene matches. The germline V gene has CDR1 MGHRA and CDR2 YSYEKL. The CDR3 sequence is CASSLGLANQETQYF. CDR3 sequence (DNA): TGCGCCAGCAGCCTCGGACTAGCGAATCAAGAGACCCAGTACTTC.

The chain is built from TRBV6-5 and TRBJ1-1, with a tentative D call TRBD1 (6 bases). CDR3 length: 18 amino acids. Trimming left V 2 bases short and J 0 bases short, with 19 bases between. CDR1 and CDR2 from the germline V gene are MNHEY and SVGAGI. CDR3 in amino acids: CASSYRGGTFTMNTEAFF. CDR3 DNA: TGTGCCAGCAGTTACAGAGGGGGGACATTTACCATGAACACTGAAGCTTTCTTT.

J is TRBJ2-2 and V is TRBV3-1; possible D gene TRBD1, 6 bases. The CDR3 runs 15 residues. V gave up 0 bases and J gave up 6 bases, with 11 bases separating them. The germline CDR1 and CDR2 sequences are LGHDT and YNNKEL (reference sequence). The DNA for the CDR3 is TGTGCCAGCAGCCAAGAGGACAGACTCGCCGGGGAGCTGTTTTTT. It encodes CASSQEDRLAGELFF.

This clonotype was seen repeatedly, ten times or more. V usage is TRBV24-1 and J usage is TRBJ2-2; D is undetermined. The V gene's germline CDR1 is KGHDR and CDR2 SFDVKD. V gave up 2 bases and J gave up 4 bases, with 4 bases separating them. The CDR3 contains 13 residues. The CDR3 DNA reads TGTGCCACCAGTGATTATATCACCGGGGAGCTGTTTTTT. Translation: CATSDYITGELFF.

This chain joins TRBV3-1 and TRBJ2-3; D possibly matches TRBD1 or TRBD2 (6 bases each). V was trimmed by 4 bases and J by 0 bases, leaving 11 bases between them. Germline CDR1 reads LGHDT; CDR2 reads YNNKEL (reference sequence). The CDR3 is made up of 15 amino acids. Written as DNA, the CDR3 is TGTGCCAGCAGCCCGCAGGGGACTAGCACAGATACGCAGTATTTT. Translation gives CASSPQGTSTDTQYF.